This T cell receptor (beta chain) was sequenced in a study of T-cell memory formation after mild COVID-19. Study-wide points: Clones that contracted clustered mainly in CM and EM if CD4+ and in EMRA if CD8+.

This clonotype was picked up a small number of times. What it binds is not known. 5'RACE, which relied on constant-segment primers, yielded TCR alpha and TCR beta cDNA libraries carrying sample barcodes and UMIs. TCRdb processed the 5' RACE reads anew with MiXCR; each CDR3 protein has one entry. The table shows 300,000 to 350,000 distinct CDR3 sequences, with 10% to 15% occurring only once. Sequencing was done on a sample of PBMCs or a T cell subset sorted from them (not recorded which). The TCR originated in a man aged 18 to 29 who had mild COVID-19 (a few samples of this study predate the infection). Cell type and time point are not known.

This chain's CDR3 is CSVRQGAENIQYF. The DNA of the CDR3 is TGCAGTGTTCGACAGGGGGCCGAAAACATTCAGTACTTC. This sequence joins TRBV20-1 and TRBJ2-4; 10 positions agree with TRBD1. This CDR3 is 13 amino acids long. V lost 7 bases, J lost 5 bases, and 5 bases stayed unmatched. The germline V gene has CDR1 DFQATT and CDR2 SNEGSKA (reference sequence).